This TCR beta chain was obtained from a study of T-cell reconstitution after alpha-beta-depleted transplantation in children (dated by TCRdb to 2016 to 2017). Some background on the complete study: The study quantitatively tracked T-cell immune reconstitution after TCRalphabeta/CD19-depleted allogeneic hematopoietic cell transplantation in children using TCR repertoire profiling.

The library was produced with PCR. Sequencing took place on an Illumina HiSeq 2500. Molecular barcoding was employed in the preparation of TCR libraries, with unique molecular identifiers being used to normalize TCRbeta repertoire quantification. TCRdb passed the public sequencing reads through fastp at Q25 and MiXCR, retaining productive beta sequences. Rows with a matching CDR3 protein are joined into one entry that keeps the most common DNA and genes. The table for this sample lists around 450,000 distinct CDR3 sequences; over 9.5% of them were counted only once. The ten largest make up 2% to 2.5% of the sample. Counted from cysteine to phenylalanine, this CDR3 has 17 amino acids. Only the CDR3 DNA is retained, 51 bases long and in frame from the first base. CDR1 and CDR2 are drawn from the germline V gene: LGHNA, YSLEER. Germline trimming amounts to 1 base on V and 3 bases on J, with 8 as the count of junction bases outside the gene matches.

In light of the paper, this sample's treatment or condition label describes: allogeneic hematopoietic cell transplantation with graft depleted of TCRalphabeta T cells and CD19 B cells. The transplant recipients were children given TCRalphabeta/CD19-depleted allogeneic hematopoietic cell grafts. With regard to this clonotype: Its antigen is currently not known. It may be a read error: a sequence one base away is much more abundant.

What the work shows at the level of the full study, not this receptor alone: The apparently early recovery of alphabetaT-cell counts about two months after transplant reportedly depended on only several hundred rapidly expanded clones that came from non-depleted graft cells. The frequencies of hyperexpanded clones fell over the following months, and after one year, T-cell counts and TCRbeta diversity were mostly attributed to newly produced T cells. In some patients, the high TCRbeta diversity seen at day 60 was put down to recipient T cells and intrathymic progenitors that had survived conditioning.

This TCR came from a child younger than 10 with inherited bone marrow failure, due to receive a stem cell transplant. Sample: PBMCs, taken before TCRalphabeta/CD19-depleted stem cell transplant. The rearranged segments are TRBV4-3 and TRBJ2-3; 9 nucleotides in the junction match TRBD2. The CDR3 reads CASSQARAGGLTDTQYF. The base sequence is TGCGCCAGCAGCCAAGCGAGGGCGGGAGGGCTGACAGATACGCAGTATTTT.